These 4 T cell receptor beta chains were sequenced from one sample in a study of radiation and T cells in renal cell carcinoma. Time point defined: blood 4 weeks post-SBRT, at nephrectomy. Indicated treatment: 15 Gy SBRT to primary tumor, nephrectomy 4 weeks later. Profiling relied on immunoSEQ multiplex PCR, and the TCRdb table lists in-frame clones only, not all of them. The repertoire holds around 170,000 clones, 88% seen once, with about 11% in the top ten. Sequences were derived from blood, sampled from a patient whose treatment included radiotherapy and nephrectomy. All receptors derive from a woman aged 50 to 60 with renal cell carcinoma.

The J gene is TRBJ2-6, the V gene TRBV9, with D tentatively TRBD1 (6 bases). This CDR3 has 18 amino acids. V was shortened by 0 bases and J by 2 bases, with 15 bases between the two germline ends. In germline, CDR1 is SGDLS, CDR2 YYNGEE. The CDR3 reads CASSVAFSGATGANVLTF. The CDR3 region has the DNA TGTGCCAGCAGCGTAGCTTTTTCAGGGGCCACTGGGGCCAACGTCCTGACTTTC.

V gene TRBV10-2 combines with J gene TRBJ2-3, with TRBD2 matching over 9 bases. The CDR3 is 16 amino acids. The V gene's germline CDR1 is WSHSY and CDR2 SAAADI. V was clipped by 4 bases and J by 4 bases; unmatched bases: 9. CDR3 bases: TGCGCCAGCAGTGCCCGAGGCGGGGGGGCCGCAGATACGCAGTATTTT. Translating gives CASSARGGGAADTQYF.

The rearrangement links TRBV6-1 to TRBJ1-2; 11 bases are shared with TRBD1. CDR1 MNHNS and CDR2 SASEGT come from the germline V gene. CDR3 size: 15 residues. Trimming took 5 bases from V and 7 from J; bases not matched to a gene: 9. Here the CDR3 DNA reads TGTGCCAGCAGTTTGCCAGGACAGGGGGCATCTGGCTACACCTTC. Translating gives CASSLPGQGASGYTF.

The chain links TRBV19 to TRBJ1-5; D is perhaps TRBD1 (6 bases). Germline-derived CDR1 and CDR2 are LNHDA and SQIVND (reference sequence). Trimming shortened V by 5 bases and J by 3 bases, and 14 bases separated the two germline ends. CDR3 length equals 15 residues. The CDR3 here is CASSPQDSYNQPQHF. CDR3 sequence (DNA): TGTGCCAGTAGTCCGCAGGACAGTTACAATCAGCCCCAGCATTTT. The variable domain in full, completed from reference TRBV19 and TRBJ1-5, reads DGGITQSPKYLFRKEGQNVTLSCEQNLNHDAMYWYRQDPGQGLRLIYYSQIVNDFQKGDIAEGYSVSREKKESFPLTVTSAQKNPTAFYLCASSPQDSYNQPQHFGDGTRLSIL.